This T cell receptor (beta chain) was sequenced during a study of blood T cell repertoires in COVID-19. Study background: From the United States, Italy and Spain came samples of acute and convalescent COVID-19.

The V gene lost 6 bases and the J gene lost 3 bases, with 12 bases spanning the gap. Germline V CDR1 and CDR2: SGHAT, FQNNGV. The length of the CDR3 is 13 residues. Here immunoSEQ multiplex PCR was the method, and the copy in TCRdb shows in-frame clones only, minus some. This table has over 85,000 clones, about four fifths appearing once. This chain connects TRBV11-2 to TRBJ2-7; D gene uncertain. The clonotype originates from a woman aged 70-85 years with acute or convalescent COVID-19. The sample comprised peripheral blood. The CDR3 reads CASSSFIGYEQYF. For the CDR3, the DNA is TGTGCCAGCAGTTCCTTTATCGGCTACGAGCAGTACTTC.